This T cell receptor (beta chain) originates from a study of CD8 T cells in Susac syndrome. Looking at the study overall: Of the sequenced Susac syndrome patients, five or six had active disease and eight or nine were in remission. Notes on the study in general: The study acknowledged a relatively small number of individuals in its TCR sequencing and HLA analysis.

TEMRA cells were FACS-enriched, while CD8+ and CD4+ T cells were negatively isolated. Turning to this clonotype: Antigen specificity is unknown.

V was clipped by 2 bases and J by 8 bases, with 12 bases between them. Germline values: CDR1 KGHSH, CDR2 LQKENI. The CDR3 has 13 residues. About 0.45 to 1 ug RNA was reverse transcribed with random hexamers. The immunoSEQ assay covered 54 Vbeta and 13 Jbeta segments for CDR3. TCRdb analysed the immunoSEQ multiplex PCR reads with MiXCR anew, one entry per CDR3 protein. In the table there are 150,000 to 200,000 distinct CDR3 sequences, 90% to 97% of which are singletons. This chain connects TRBV18 to TRBJ1-2, with a tentative D call TRBD1 (5 bases). The sample consisted of CD4+ T cells from PBMCs. This TCR derives from a human donor with Susac syndrome. The CDR3, as DNA: TGTGCCAGCTCACCAGGAGGGACTGGGGGCTACACCTTC. Its protein is CASSPGGTGGYTF.